The 12 T cell receptor beta chains given below trace back to one sample, sequenced in a study of blood T cell repertoires in COVID-19. This table comes from immunoSEQ multiplex PCR, and its TCRdb copy is limited to in-frame clones, with some not included. The profile shows about 260,000 clones, over 75% of them singletons. The specimen sequenced was peripheral blood. These receptors all come from a woman aged 70-85 years with COVID-19, enrolled during active disease.

The V and J genes are TRBV30 and TRBJ1-1; 7 positions agree with TRBD1. The CDR3 loop spans 14 amino acids. Germline CDR1 reads GTSNPN; CDR2 reads SVGIG (reference sequence). V lost 1 base and J lost 1; bases outside the gene matches: 3. The CDR3 coding sequence is TGTGCCTGGAGTGAAACAGGGGCGAACACTGAAGCTTTCTTT. It is translated as CAWSETGANTEAFF.

The chain couples TRBV28 to TRBJ1-1; weak D call: TRBD1 (6 bases). The length of the CDR3 is 12 residues. CDR1 MDHEN and CDR2 SYDVKM come from the germline V gene. V lost 8 bases to trimming and J lost 3 bases, with 10 bases between them. CDR3 sequence reads: CASVTGYTEAFF. Here the CDR3 DNA reads TGTGCCAGCGTGACAGGCTACACTGAAGCTTTCTTT.

The gene calls are TRBV5-1 and TRBJ1-3; no clear D. Germline V gene data show CDR1 as SGHRS and CDR2 as YFSETQ. CDR3 length: 15 amino acids. Trimming stripped 4 bases from V and 2 bases from J, with 13 bases between. The CDR3 sequence is CASSASYGPGNTIYF. DNA for the CDR3: TGCGCCAGCAGCGCTAGCTACGGACCTGGAAACACCATATATTTT.

This rearrangement joins TRBV11-2 to TRBJ2-7; D is unresolved. Germline CDR1 and CDR2: SGHAT and FQNNGV. The CDR3 sequence is 13 residues long. V was cut by 2 bases and J by 0 bases, with 5 bases left in between. CDR3 coding DNA: TGTGCCAGCAGCTTAACTGCCTCCTACGAGCAGTACTTC. It is translated as CASSLTASYEQYF. Based on the CDR3 plus reference TRBV11-2 and TRBJ2-7, the full variable domain is EAGVAQSPRYKIIEKRQSVAFWCNPISGHATLYWYQQILGQGPKLLIQFQNNGVVDDSQLPKDRFSAERLKGVDSTLKIQPAKLEDSAVYLCASSLTASYEQYFGPGTRLTVT.

V is TRBV11-2 and J is TRBJ2-7; 10 bases agree with TRBD1. Trimming at V came to 5 bases and at J to 7 bases, leaving 8 bases not matched to a gene. Germline CDR1 SGHAT, CDR2 FQNNGV. The CDR3 has 14 amino acids. The CDR3 loop reads CASSLIGGQGEQYF. The CDR3 nucleotides are TGTGCCAGCAGCCTAATCGGGGGACAGGGGGAGCAGTACTTC.

The rearrangement links TRBV10-3 to TRBJ2-7; tentatively, D is TRBD2 (5 bases). Germline V gene sequence: CDR1 ENHRY, CDR2 SYGVKD. The CDR3 runs 13 residues. The germline V and J ends were trimmed by 8 bases and 7 bases, with 18 bases remaining between them. DNA for the CDR3: TGTGCCATCGCGTCAATTTCCACGGGGGAGCAGTACTTC. The encoded protein is CAIASISTGEQYF.

The chain is built from TRBV7-3 and TRBJ2-6; perhaps TRBD2 as D (7 bases). The CDR3 contains 18 residues. Germline assignment: CDR1 SGHTA and CDR2 FQGTGA. V lost 1 base and J lost 6, with 19 bases in between. CDR3 DNA: TGTGCCAGCAGCTTAAAGGGTACAGGGAGGGTAAAGGCCAACGTCCTGACTTTC. It codes for CASSLKGTGRVKANVLTF. Combining the CDR3 with reference TRBV7-3 and TRBJ2-6 gives the whole variable domain GAGVSQTPSNKVTEKGKYVELRCDPISGHTALYWYRQSLGQGPEFLIYFQGTGAADDSGLPNDRFFAVRPEGSVSTLKIQRTERGDSAVYLCASSLKGTGRVKANVLTFGAGSRLTVL.

This chain connects TRBV11-2 to TRBJ1-1; D is unclear. The germline V and J ends were trimmed by 5 bases and 1 base, with 11 bases remaining between them. CDR1 and CDR2 (germline): SGHAT, FQNNGV. The length of the CDR3 is 14 residues. CDR3 amino acids: CASSVGSPNTEAFF. CDR3 bases: TGTGCCAGCAGCGTTGGTAGCCCGAACACTGAAGCTTTCTTT.

This clone was seen a single time. The chain carries TRBV10-3 and TRBJ2-7, with 8 nucleotides matching TRBD2. The CDR3 is made up of 15 amino acids. CDR1 and CDR2 (germline): ENHRY, SYGVKD. V trimming: 4 bases; J trimming: 4 bases; junction bases outside the gene matches: 9. CDR3 in amino acids: CAISGRTSFTYEQYF. The DNA of the CDR3 is TGTGCCATCAGTGGTCGGACTAGCTTCACATACGAGCAGTACTTC.

The rearrangement links TRBV11-1 to TRBJ2-7; tentatively, D is TRBD1 (5 bases). Looked up from germline, CDR1 is SGHAT and CDR2 is FQDESV (reference sequence). The CDR3 spans 11 residues. V was shortened by 6 bases and J by 5 bases, with 8 bases between the two germline ends. The CDR3, as DNA: TGTGCCAGCAGTAGGGGTGACGAGCAGTACTTC. This translates into CASSRGDEQYF.

The chain recombines TRBV28 with TRBJ2-1, with TRBD2 matching over 7 bases. The J segment lost 7 bases and the V segment lost 10 bases, leaving 10 bases of the junction unmatched. Germline CDR1 is MDHEN and CDR2 is SYDVKM. CDR3 length: 13 residues. CDR3 DNA: TGTGCCACTAGGGCGGCGGGAGCAAATGAGCAGTTCTTC. Translated: CATRAAGANEQFF.

The chain combines TRBV28 with TRBJ1-1, with 8 bases identical to TRBD1. Trimming at V came to 1 base and at J to 4 bases, leaving 2 bases not matched to a gene. This CDR3 has 14 residues. Germline V lookup: CDR1 MDHEN, CDR2 SYDVKM. CDR3 amino acids: CASSLSGGRTEAFF. The CDR3 DNA is TGTGCCAGCAGTTTATCAGGGGGCCGCACTGAAGCTTTCTTT.